The 9 T cell receptor beta chains reported below all come from one sample, sequenced in a study of blood T cell repertoires in COVID-19. Clones were read by immunoSEQ multiplex PCR, and TCRdb kept only the in-frame ones, dropping some. Among 90,000 to 140,000 clones listed, 65% to 90% were seen once. The sample consisted of peripheral blood. All receptors derive from a man older than 75 with acute or convalescent COVID-19.

The chain joins TRBV5-1 to TRBJ1-3, with TRBD1 matching over 8 bases. Trimming took 1 base from V and 8 from J; bases not matched to a gene: 8. The germline gives CDR1 SGHRS, CDR2 YFSETQ. The CDR3 totals 15 residues. The CDR3 sequence is CASSLSGTGGDTIYF. The DNA of the CDR3 is TGCGCCAGCAGCTTGTCGGGGACAGGAGGAGACACCATATATTTT.

The chain recombines TRBV19 with TRBJ2-5, with 11 bases matching TRBD2. This CDR3 contains 15 residues. J lost 5 bases, V lost 6 bases, and 8 bases had no gene match. CDR1 is LNHDA and CDR2 is SQIVND in the germline V gene (reference sequence). In DNA, the CDR3 is TGTGCCAGTAGAGATACTAGCGGGAGCGGGGAGACCCAGTACTTC. Protein product: CASRDTSGSGETQYF. Complete variable domain (other parts from reference TRBV19 and TRBJ2-5): DGGITQSPKYLFRKEGQNVTLSCEQNLNHDAMYWYRQDPGQGLRLIYYSQIVNDFQKGDIAEGYSVSREKKESFPLTVTSAQKNPTAFYLCASRDTSGSGETQYFGPGTRLLVL.

This rearrangement joins TRBV28 to TRBJ1-1, with D hard to call. Germline V lookup: CDR1 MDHEN, CDR2 SYDVKM. V was shortened by 4 bases and J by 0 bases, with 9 bases between the two germline ends. This CDR3 is 14 amino acids long. The DNA for the CDR3 is TGTGCCAGCAGTTCTTCCGGGGTGAACACTGAAGCTTTCTTT. Protein: CASSSSGVNTEAFF.

The gene calls are TRBV7-2 and TRBJ2-1, with 9 bases identical to TRBD2. Germline lookup yields CDR1 SGHTA and CDR2 FQGNSA. This CDR3 is 14 amino acids long. V trimming: 6 bases; J trimming: 7 bases; junction bases outside the gene matches: 7. CDR3 DNA: TGTGCCAGCAGATATAGCGGGAGTATTAATGAGCAGTTCTTC. Amino acid sequence: CASRYSGSINEQFF.

V is TRBV28 and J is TRBJ1-5; perhaps TRBD1 as D (5 bases). V lost 2 bases and J lost 4, with 9 bases in between. The CDR3 has 14 amino acids. Per the germline V gene, CDR1 is MDHEN and CDR2 is SYDVKM. The CDR3 reads CASSLHRLNQPQHF. The CDR3 DNA sequence: TGTGCCAGCAGTTTACACAGGTTAAATCAGCCCCAGCATTTT.

This clone was picked up a small number of times. The rearrangement links TRBV6-1 to TRBJ1-3; D perhaps matches TRBD1 (5 bases). CDR3 length equals 17 residues. V was trimmed by 2 bases and J by 0 bases, leaving 14 bases between them. Germline CDR1 is MNHNS and CDR2 is SASEGT. The CDR3 reads CASSEFEQVPSGNTIYF. As DNA, the CDR3 is TGTGCCAGCAGTGAATTTGAACAGGTTCCCTCTGGAAACACCATATATTTT.

Concerning this clone: The junction departs from the called germline gene at one end, perhaps through a read error. The chain is built from TRBV28 and TRBJ2-5; D possibly corresponds to TRBD2 (6 bases). TRBJ2-7 explains the end of the DNA better; the J call may be wrong. CDR3 size: 16 residues. Per germline, CDR1 MDHEN and CDR2 SYDVKM. Written as DNA, the CDR3 is TGTGGCAGCAGTTTTGGGAGGCGGCTGAGCCCCTACGAGCAGTACTTC. Its translation is CGSSFGRRLSPYEQYF.

This clone showed up just once. The CDR3 reads CASSPEGGLRPGPQYF. In DNA form, the CDR3 reads TGTGCCAGCAGCCCGGAAGGAGGTCTTCGTCCCGGTCCGCAGTATTTT. J is TRBJ2-3 and V is TRBV7-9, with a tentative D call TRBD2 (5 bases). The germline V gene has CDR1 SEHNR and CDR2 FQNEAQ (reference sequence). The CDR3 sequence is 16 residues long. Trimming left V 5 bases short and J 10 bases short, with 25 bases between. Full variable domain (remainder filled in from reference TRBV7-9 and TRBJ2-3): DTGVSQNPRHKITKRGQNVTFRCDPISEHNRLYWYRQTLGQGPEFLTYFQNEAQLEKSRLLSDRFSAERPKGSFSTLEIQRTEQGDSAMYLCASSPEGGLRPGPQYFGPGTRLTVL.

The CDR3 nucleotides read TGTGCCAGCAGCTGGGGACAGGGGAAAGAGACCCAGTACTTC. Its translation: CASSWGQGKETQYF. V is TRBV7-9 and J is TRBJ2-5; TRBD1 matches 10 bases. From germline, CDR1 is SEHNR and CDR2 FQNEAQ (reference sequence). The CDR3 covers 14 residues. V was pared by 4 bases and J by 3 bases, with 2 bases of the junction left unmatched. Complete variable domain (other parts from reference TRBV7-9 and TRBJ2-5): DTGVSQNPRHKITKRGQNVTFRCDPISEHNRLYWYRQTLGQGPEFLTYFQNEAQLEKSRLLSDRFSAERPKGSFSTLEIQRTEQGDSAMYLCASSWGQGKETQYFGPGTRLLVL.